A single sample is the source of the 5 T cell receptor beta chains below, sequenced in a study of regulatory T cells in long-lasting Graves disease. Time point defined: persistent/refractory GD, antithyroid drugs over 5 years with positive TRAb. RNA extracted from PBMCs served as the sequencing template. Arm-PCR of CDR3 regions with iRepertoire HTBI primers generated TCR beta libraries. A single record per CDR3 protein comes from TCRdb applying MiXCR to the multiplex PCR reads. The profile covers 450,000 or so distinct CDR3 sequences, with less than 25% appearing a single time and about 7.8% taken by the ten largest. This specimen was peripheral blood mononuclear cells (PBMCs), taken when the disease was refractory, from a patient treated with antithyroid drugs. Receptors originate from a female donor with Graves disease.

This clonotype appeared a single time. The rearrangement joins TRBV3-1 to TRBJ2-7; 8 bases line up with TRBD2. V gave up 1 base and J gave up 6 bases; unmatched junction bases: 2. The CDR3 has 13 residues. The germline V gene has CDR1 LGHDT and CDR2 YNNKEL (reference sequence). CDR3 in DNA: TGTGCCAGCAGCCAAGCGGGGGGGGTCGAGCAGTACTTC. Protein: CASSQAGGVEQYF.

This clonotype turned up a few times. Here the CDR3 reads CSTGPRVGQGFYEQYF. For the CDR3, the DNA is TGCAGTACGGGTCCGAGGGTGGGACAGGGATTCTACGAGCAGTACTTC. The chain joins TRBV20-1 to TRBJ2-7; 9 bases line up with TRBD1. Germline V CDR1 and CDR2: DFQATT, SNEGSKA (reference sequence). Trimming cost V 8 bases and J 3 bases; bases outside gene matches: 17. The CDR3 covers 16 residues.

This clonotype was seen more than once but under ten times. The chain joins TRBV19 to TRBJ1-3, with D unresolved. Trimming removed 2 bases at V and 3 bases at J, with 11 bases between. In germline, CDR1 is LNHDA, CDR2 SQIVND (reference sequence). The CDR3 extends over 15 amino acids. The DNA of the CDR3 is TGTGCCAGTAGTATAACTTCCGGAGGTGGAAACACCATATATTTT. Translated: CASSITSGGGNTIYF.

This clonotype was seen at least ten times. This sequence joins TRBV2 and TRBJ2-5, with 8 bases that match TRBD2. J lost 0 bases, V lost 4 bases, and 4 bases had no gene match. Germline CDR1 reads SNHLY; CDR2 reads FYNNEI. This CDR3 region has 15 residues. CDR3 residues: CASSGTGGYQETQYF. In DNA form, the CDR3 reads TGTGCCAGCAGTGGAACGGGGGGGTACCAAGAGACCCAGTACTTC. The variable domain in full, completed from reference TRBV2 and TRBJ2-5, reads EPEVTQTPSHQVTQMGQEVILRCVPISNHLYFYWYRQILGQKVEFLVSFYNNEISEKSEIFDDQFSVERPDGSNFTLKIRSTKLEDSAMYFCASSGTGGYQETQYFGPGTRLLVL.

The genes are TRBV7-9 and TRBJ2-7; tentative D call: TRBD2 (5 bases). The V and J ends lost 8 bases and 3 bases respectively, with 11 bases between them. Germline CDR1 SEHNR, CDR2 FQNEAQ (reference sequence). The CDR3 spans 12 residues. The CDR3 sequence: CASGSGDYEQYF. The CDR3 nucleotides read TGTGCCAGCGGGTCCGGGGACTACGAGCAGTACTTC.